This TCR beta chain was recorded in a study of T cells in Graves' hyperthyroidism and ophthalmopathy. The CDR3 regions of TCR beta were amplified from RNA transcripts. First-round RT-PCR of the TCR CDR3 relied on the HTBI primer set. TCRdb reanalysed the multiplex PCR reads using MiXCR and keeps one entry per CDR3 protein. The data show approximately 600,000 distinct CDR3 sequences, 20% to 25% seen once. Findings and caveats of the study: Also found in blood were most expanded thyroid clonotypes above 0.001. Ophthalmopathy, as predicted by the model, came a median roughly 6.5 months after the prediction.

Duration under 3 months, a NOSPECS grade of at least 4, and a Clinical Activity Score of at least 3 characterized the ophthalmopathy patients. Diagnostic assessment was based on clinical symptoms, serum thyroxine and TRAb, thyroid ultrasound and orbital computed tomography. The table lists this clonotype with many counts. Its target is not known. The CDR3 sequence is 17 residues long. The germline V and J ends were trimmed by 2 bases and 1 base, with 17 bases remaining between them. Germline V lookup: CDR1 MNHEY, CDR2 SMNVEV (reference sequence). The sample consisted of blood. This receptor was taken from a man under 40 with Graves' ophthalmopathy. The chain links TRBV27 to TRBJ1-1; D call uncertain. CDR3 sequence (DNA): TGTGCCAGCAGTTTACACTTACCCGGGCCGGGGAACACTGAAGCTTTCTTT. Translating gives CASSLHLPGPGNTEAFF.